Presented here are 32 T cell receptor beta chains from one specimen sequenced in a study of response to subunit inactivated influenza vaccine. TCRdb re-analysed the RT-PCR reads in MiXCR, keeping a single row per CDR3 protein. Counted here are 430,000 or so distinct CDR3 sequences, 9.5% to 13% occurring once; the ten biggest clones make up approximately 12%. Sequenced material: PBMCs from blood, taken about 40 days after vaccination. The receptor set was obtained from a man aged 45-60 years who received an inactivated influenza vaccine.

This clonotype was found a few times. The CDR3, as DNA: TGTGCCAGCAGCTTAGGTTCAGGCCACTACAATGAGCAGTTCTTC. This encodes CASSLGSGHYNEQFF. The chain combines TRBV7-3 with TRBJ2-1; unclear D gene. Deletions cut 2 bases from V and 3 bases from J, with 11 bases between. Germline loops: CDR1 SGHTA, CDR2 FQGTGA. This CDR3 has 15 residues.

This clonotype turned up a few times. Here the CDR3 DNA reads TGTGCCAGCAGTTTCCTGATCAGCAATCAGCCCCAGCATTTT. Protein product: CASSFLISNQPQHF. The V and J genes are TRBV28 and TRBJ1-5; D is ambiguous. The CDR3 is made up of 14 amino acids. The germline V gene has CDR1 MDHEN and CDR2 SYDVKM. Trimming removed 3 bases at V and 1 base at J, with 7 bases between. Supplemented by reference TRBV28 and TRBJ1-5, the full variable domain reads DVKVTQSSRYLVKRTGEKVFLECVQDMDHENMFWYRQDPGLGLRLIYFSYDVKMKEKGDIPEGYSVSREKKERFSLILESASTNQTSMYLCASSFLISNQPQHFGDGTRLSIL.

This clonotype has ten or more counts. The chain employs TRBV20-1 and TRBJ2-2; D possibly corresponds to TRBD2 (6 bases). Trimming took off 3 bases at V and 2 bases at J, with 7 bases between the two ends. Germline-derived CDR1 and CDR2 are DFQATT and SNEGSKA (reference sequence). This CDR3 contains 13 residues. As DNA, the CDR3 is TGCAGTGCTAGCGGGACTAACACCGGGGAGCTGTTTTTT. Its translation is CSASGTNTGELFF.

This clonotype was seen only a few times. CDR3 nucleotides: TGTGCCAGCACCCTCGGGGGGCGGGATACGCAGTATTTT. As protein: CASTLGGRDTQYF. This chain joins TRBV11-2 and TRBJ2-3; the D gene is possibly TRBD2 (7 bases). Trimming removed 7 bases at V and 6 bases at J, with 14 bases between. Germline CDR1 reads SGHAT; CDR2 reads FQNNGV. The CDR3 spans 13 residues.

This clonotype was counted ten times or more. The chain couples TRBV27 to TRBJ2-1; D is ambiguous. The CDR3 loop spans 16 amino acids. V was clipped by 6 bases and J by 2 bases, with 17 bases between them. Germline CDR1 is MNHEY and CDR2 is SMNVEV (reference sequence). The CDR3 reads CASSREPGPAYNEQFF. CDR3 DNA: TGTGCCAGCAGCCGCGAACCAGGACCCGCCTACAATGAGCAGTTCTTC.

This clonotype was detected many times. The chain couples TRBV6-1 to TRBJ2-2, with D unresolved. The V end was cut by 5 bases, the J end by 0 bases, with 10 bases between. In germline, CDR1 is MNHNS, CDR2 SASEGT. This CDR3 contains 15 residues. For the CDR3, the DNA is TGTGCCAGCAGTCAGACACAAACGAACACCGGGGAGCTGTTTTTT. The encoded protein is CASSQTQTNTGELFF.

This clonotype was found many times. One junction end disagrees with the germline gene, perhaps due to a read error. In nucleotides, the CDR3 is TGCGCCAGCAGCCGGACAGGAGATCAGCCCCAGCATTTT. Translation: CASSRTGDQPQHF. The chain uses TRBV14 and TRBJ1-5; 7 bases agree with TRBD1. CDR3 size: 13 residues. CDR1 SGHDN and CDR2 FVKESK come from the germline V gene.

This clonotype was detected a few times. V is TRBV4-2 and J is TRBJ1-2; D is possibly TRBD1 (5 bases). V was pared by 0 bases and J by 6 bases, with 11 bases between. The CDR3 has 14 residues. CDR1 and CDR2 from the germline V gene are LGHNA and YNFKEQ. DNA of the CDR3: TGTGCCAGCAGCCAAGATTCGGGACGGGATGGCTACACCTTC. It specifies CASSQDSGRDGYTF.

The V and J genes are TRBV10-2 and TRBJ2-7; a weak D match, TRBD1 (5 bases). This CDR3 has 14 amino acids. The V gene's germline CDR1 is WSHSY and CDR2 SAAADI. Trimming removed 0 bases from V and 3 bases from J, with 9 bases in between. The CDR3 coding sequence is TGCGCCAGCAGTGAGTCCCTTAGGGGCTACGAGCAGTACTTC. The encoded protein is CASSESLRGYEQYF.

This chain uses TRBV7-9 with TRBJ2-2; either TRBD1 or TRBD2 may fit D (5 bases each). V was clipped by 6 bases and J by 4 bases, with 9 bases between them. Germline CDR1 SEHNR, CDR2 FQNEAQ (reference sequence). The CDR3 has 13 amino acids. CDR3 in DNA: TGTGCCAGCAGGGGACGGGGCACCGGGGAGCTGTTTTTT. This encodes CASRGRGTGELFF.

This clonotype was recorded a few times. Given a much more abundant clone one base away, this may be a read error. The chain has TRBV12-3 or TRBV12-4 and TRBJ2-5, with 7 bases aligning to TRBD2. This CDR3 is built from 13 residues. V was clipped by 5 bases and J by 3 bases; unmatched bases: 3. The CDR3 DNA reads TGTGCCAGCAGTCCGGGACTAAAAGAGACCCAGTACTTC. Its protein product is CASSPGLKETQYF.

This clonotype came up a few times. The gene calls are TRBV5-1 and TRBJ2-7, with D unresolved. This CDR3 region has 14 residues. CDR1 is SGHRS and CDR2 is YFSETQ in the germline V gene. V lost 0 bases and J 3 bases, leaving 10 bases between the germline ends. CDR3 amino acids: CASSLVAQNYEQYF. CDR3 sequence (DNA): TGCGCCAGCAGCTTGGTTGCACAGAACTACGAGCAGTACTTC.

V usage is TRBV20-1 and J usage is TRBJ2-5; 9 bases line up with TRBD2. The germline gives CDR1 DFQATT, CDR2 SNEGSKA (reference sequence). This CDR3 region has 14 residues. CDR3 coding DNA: TGCAGCAGTGCTAGGGTACTAGCGGGAGAGACCCAGTACTTC. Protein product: CSSARVLAGETQYF.

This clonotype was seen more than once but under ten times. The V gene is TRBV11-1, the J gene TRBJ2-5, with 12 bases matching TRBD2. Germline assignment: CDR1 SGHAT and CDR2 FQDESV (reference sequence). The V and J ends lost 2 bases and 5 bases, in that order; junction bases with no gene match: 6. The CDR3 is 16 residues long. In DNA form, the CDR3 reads TGTGCCAGCAGCTTATCACTAGCGGGAGGACGGGAGACCCAGTACTTC. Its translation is CASSLSLAGGRETQYF.

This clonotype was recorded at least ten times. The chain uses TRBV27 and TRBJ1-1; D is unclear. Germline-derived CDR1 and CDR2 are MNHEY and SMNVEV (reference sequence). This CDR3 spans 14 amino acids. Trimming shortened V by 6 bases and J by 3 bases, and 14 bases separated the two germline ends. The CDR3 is CASRLINPHTEAFF. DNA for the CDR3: TGTGCCAGCAGATTAATCAATCCCCACACTGAAGCTTTCTTT.

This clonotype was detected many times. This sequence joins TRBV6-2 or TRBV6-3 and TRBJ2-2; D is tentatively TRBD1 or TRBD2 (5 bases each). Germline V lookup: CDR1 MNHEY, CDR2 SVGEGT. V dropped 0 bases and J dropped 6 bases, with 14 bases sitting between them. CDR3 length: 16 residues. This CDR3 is CASSYSGVVSAGELFF. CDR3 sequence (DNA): TGTGCCAGCAGTTACTCGGGGGTTGTATCGGCCGGGGAGCTGTTTTTT.

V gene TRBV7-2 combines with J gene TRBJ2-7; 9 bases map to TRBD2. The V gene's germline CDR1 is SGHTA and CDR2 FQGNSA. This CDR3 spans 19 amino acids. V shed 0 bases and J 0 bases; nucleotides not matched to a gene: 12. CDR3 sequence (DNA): TGTGCCAGCAGCTTAGCCCCAGGGGCAAGCGGGAGGAGCTCCTACGAGCAGTACTTC. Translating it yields CASSLAPGASGRSSYEQYF.

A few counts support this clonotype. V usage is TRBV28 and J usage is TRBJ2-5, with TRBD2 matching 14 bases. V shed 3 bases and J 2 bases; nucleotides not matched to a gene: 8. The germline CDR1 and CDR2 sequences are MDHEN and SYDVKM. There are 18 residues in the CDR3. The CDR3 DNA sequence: TGTGCCAGCAGTTTTTCGGGACTAGCGGGAGTGGGGCAAGAGACCCAGTACTTC. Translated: CASSFSGLAGVGQETQYF.

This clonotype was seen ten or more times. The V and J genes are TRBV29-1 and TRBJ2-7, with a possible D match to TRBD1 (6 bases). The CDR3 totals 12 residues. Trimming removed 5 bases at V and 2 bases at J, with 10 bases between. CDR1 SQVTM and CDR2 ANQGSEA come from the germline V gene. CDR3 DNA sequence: TGCAGCGTTAGAACAGGGACCTACGAGCAGTACTTC. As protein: CSVRTGTYEQYF.

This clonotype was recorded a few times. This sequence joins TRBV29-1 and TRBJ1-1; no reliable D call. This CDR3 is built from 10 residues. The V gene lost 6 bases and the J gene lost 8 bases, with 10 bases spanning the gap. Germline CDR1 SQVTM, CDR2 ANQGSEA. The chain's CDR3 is CSVRGTEAFF. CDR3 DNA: TGCAGCGTACGGGGTACCGAAGCTTTCTTT. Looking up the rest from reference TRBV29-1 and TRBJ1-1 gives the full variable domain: SAVISQKPSRDICQRGTSLTIQCQVDSQVTMMFWYRQQPGQSLTLIATANQGSEATYESGFVIDKFPISRPNLTFSTLTVSNMSPEDSSIYLCSVRGTEAFFGQGTRLTVV.

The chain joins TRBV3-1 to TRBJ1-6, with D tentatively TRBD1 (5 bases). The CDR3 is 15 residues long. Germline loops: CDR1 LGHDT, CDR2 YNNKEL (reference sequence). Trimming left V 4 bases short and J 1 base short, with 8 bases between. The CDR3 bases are TGTGCCAGCAGCCCGGGGGTGTCCTATAATTCACCCCTCCACTTT. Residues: CASSPGVSYNSPLHF.

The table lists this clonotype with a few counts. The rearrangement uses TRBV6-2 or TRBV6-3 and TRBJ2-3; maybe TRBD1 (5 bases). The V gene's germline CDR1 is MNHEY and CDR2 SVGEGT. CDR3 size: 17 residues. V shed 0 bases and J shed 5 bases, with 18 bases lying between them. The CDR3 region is CASSYSVQRGHRDTQYF. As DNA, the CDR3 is TGTGCCAGCAGTTACTCTGTGCAGCGTGGACATCGAGATACGCAGTATTTT.

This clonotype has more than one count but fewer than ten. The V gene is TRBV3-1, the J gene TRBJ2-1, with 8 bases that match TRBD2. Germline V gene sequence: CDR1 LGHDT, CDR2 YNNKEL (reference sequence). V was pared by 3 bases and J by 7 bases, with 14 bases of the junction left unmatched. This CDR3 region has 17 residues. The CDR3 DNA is TGTGCCAGCAGCCAGTTCTTAAGAACTAGCGGAGAGAATGAGCAGTTCTTC. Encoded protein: CASSQFLRTSGENEQFF.

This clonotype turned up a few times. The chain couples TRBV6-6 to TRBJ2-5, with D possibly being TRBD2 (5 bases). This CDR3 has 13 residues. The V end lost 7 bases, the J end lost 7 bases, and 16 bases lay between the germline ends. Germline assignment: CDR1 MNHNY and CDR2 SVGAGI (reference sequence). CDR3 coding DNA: TGTGCCAGCATAGCGTCAGGCCTCAGGACCCAGTACTTC. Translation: CASIASGLRTQYF.

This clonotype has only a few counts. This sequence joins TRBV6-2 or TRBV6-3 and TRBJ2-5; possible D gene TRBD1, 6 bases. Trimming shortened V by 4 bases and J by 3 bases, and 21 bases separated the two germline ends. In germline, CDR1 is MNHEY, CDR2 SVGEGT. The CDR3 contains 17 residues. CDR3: CASSFLPLTGFEETQYF. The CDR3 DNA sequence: TGTGCCAGCAGTTTCCTCCCCTTAACAGGGTTTGAAGAGACCCAGTACTTC.

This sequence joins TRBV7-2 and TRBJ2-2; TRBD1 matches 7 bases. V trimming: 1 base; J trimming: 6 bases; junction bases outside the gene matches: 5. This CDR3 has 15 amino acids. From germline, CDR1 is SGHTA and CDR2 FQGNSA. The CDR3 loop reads CASSLVPRGSGELFF. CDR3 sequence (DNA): TGTGCCAGCAGCTTAGTCCCCAGGGGGTCCGGGGAGCTGTTTTTT.

The CDR3 region is CASSLVGSGYTF. CDR3 in DNA: TGTGCCAGCAGCTTGGTGGGAAGCGGCTACACCTTC. V is TRBV5-6 and J is TRBJ1-2; the D is unclear. The CDR3 loop spans 12 amino acids. The ends were cut back, 0 bases at V and 8 bases at J, with 8 bases in the middle. Germline V gene sequence: CDR1 SGHDT, CDR2 YYEEEE.

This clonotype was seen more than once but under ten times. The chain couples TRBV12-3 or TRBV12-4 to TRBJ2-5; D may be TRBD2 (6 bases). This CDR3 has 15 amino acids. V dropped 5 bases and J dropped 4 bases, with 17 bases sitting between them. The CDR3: CASSPPPGAGETQYF. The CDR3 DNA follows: TGTGCCAGCAGTCCCCCTCCGGGAGCAGGAGAGACCCAGTACTTC.

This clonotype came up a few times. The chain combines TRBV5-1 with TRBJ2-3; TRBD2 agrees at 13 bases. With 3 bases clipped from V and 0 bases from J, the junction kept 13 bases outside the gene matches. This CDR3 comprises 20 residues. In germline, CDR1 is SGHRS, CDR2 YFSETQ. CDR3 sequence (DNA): TGCGCCAGCAGCTACCCCGAACTAGCGGGGGGGCGGACTAGCACAGATACGCAGTATTTT. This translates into CASSYPELAGGRTSTDTQYF.

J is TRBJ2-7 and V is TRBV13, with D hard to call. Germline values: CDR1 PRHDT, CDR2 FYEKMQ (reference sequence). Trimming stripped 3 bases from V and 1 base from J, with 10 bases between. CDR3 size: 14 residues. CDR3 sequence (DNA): TGTGCCAGCAGCTTTAGGGTTAGTTCCTACGAGCAGTACTTC. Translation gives CASSFRVSSYEQYF.

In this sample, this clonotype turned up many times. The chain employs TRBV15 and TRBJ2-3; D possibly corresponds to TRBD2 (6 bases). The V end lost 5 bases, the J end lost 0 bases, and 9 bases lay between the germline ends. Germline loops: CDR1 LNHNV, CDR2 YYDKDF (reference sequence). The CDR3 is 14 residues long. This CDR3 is CATSRDFSTDTQYF. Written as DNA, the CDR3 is TGTGCCACCAGCCGGGACTTTAGCACAGATACGCAGTATTTT.

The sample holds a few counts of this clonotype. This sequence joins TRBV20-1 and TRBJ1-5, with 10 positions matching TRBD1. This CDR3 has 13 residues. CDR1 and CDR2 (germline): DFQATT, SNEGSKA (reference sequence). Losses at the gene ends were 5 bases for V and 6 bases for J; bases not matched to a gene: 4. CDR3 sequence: CSAGGTGAQPQHF. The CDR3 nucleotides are TGCAGTGCTGGCGGGACAGGGGCTCAGCCCCAGCATTTT.